The rows below give T cell receptor beta chains drawn from one sample of a study of T cells in Graves' hyperthyroidism and ophthalmopathy. MiXCR, run by TCRdb on the multiplex PCR reads, gives a single entry per CDR3 protein. In the table there are about 360,000 distinct CDR3 sequences, approximately 13% of which are singletons. The material sequenced was blood. The source of these receptors is a woman aged 18-29 years with Graves' hyperthyroidism. Each CDR3 is given with its conserved first and last residue. A D gene is named only where the DNA matches it firmly. Part of the rows lack a size; the others show once, few, many or a class for expanded clones.

d_call | clone_size | j_call | v_call | cdr3_aa | cdr3_nt
TRBD2 | . | TRBJ2-3 | TRBV4-1 | CASSLRPPGLAGDTQYF | TGCGCCAGCAGCCTTAGACCCCCGGGACTAGCGGGAGATACGCAGTATTTT
. | many | TRBJ1-5 | TRBV19 | CASSMVDSNQPQHF | TGTGCCAGTAGTATGGTAGATAGCAATCAGCCCCAGCATTTT
. | many | TRBJ2-7 | TRBV29-1 | CSVDRGDSYEQYF | TGCAGCGTTGATCGAGGGGACTCCTACGAGCAGTACTTC
TRBD1 | many | TRBJ2-7 | TRBV28 | CASSPRKGQGYEQYF | TGTGCCAGCAGCCCAAGGAAGGGACAGGGTTACGAGCAGTACTTC
TRBD2 | many | TRBJ2-7 | TRBV4-2 | CASSQGTSGYEQYF | TGTGCCAGCAGCCAAGGGACTAGCGGTTACGAGCAGTACTTC
. | many | TRBJ1-4 | TRBV28 | CASSWATSTNEKLFF | TGTGCCAGCAGTTGGGCAACCTCAACTAATGAAAAACTGTTTTTT
TRBD2 | many | TRBJ2-7 | TRBV7-8 | CASSVSGSGYEQYF | TGTGCCAGCAGCGTAAGCGGGAGTGGTTACGAGCAGTACTTC
. | many | TRBJ2-7 | TRBV20-1 | CSGRGPRARSEQYF | TGCAGCGGCAGGGGTCCTCGGGCTAGAAGCGAGCAGTACTTC
TRBD2 | few | TRBJ2-7 | TRBV19 | CASSVGGPDEQYF | TGTGCCAGTAGTGTGGGAGGGCCGGACGAGCAGTACTTC
. | many | TRBJ2-7 | TRBV28 | CASSLLGTWYEQYF | TGTGCCAGCAGTTTACTAGGGACATGGTACGAGCAGTACTTC
TRBD1 | many | TRBJ1-2 | TRBV28 | CASSFKQGGTYGYTF | TGTGCCAGCAGTTTTAAGCAGGGGGGTACCTATGGCTACACCTTC
TRBD1 | many | TRBJ1-1 | TRBV6-1 | CASSDGTGMNTEAFF | TGTGCCAGCAGTGATGGGACAGGGATGAACACTGAAGCTTTCTTT